The 2 T cell receptor beta chains below come from one sample, sequenced in a study of cytomegalovirus exposure and HLA in healthy donors. Amplification used 60 Vbeta primers and 13 Jbeta primers. Measured with immunoSEQ multiplex PCR; TCRdb has only the in-frame clones, and not every one. The sample contains 140,000 or so clones, around 73% of which appear only once. Sequenced input: PBMCs. These receptors originate from a female donor in good health and CMV-seronegative.

The rearrangement links TRBV7-2 to TRBJ1-6; TRBD1 might be the D (5 bases). Trimming removed 0 bases at V and 5 bases at J, with 11 bases between. The CDR3 covers 16 residues. Looked up from germline, CDR1 is SGHTA and CDR2 is FQGNSA. CDR3 sequence reads: CASSLAPHRNNSPLHF. The CDR3 DNA sequence: TGTGCCAGCAGCTTAGCGCCCCACAGGAATAATTCACCCCTCCACTTT. Full variable domain (remainder filled in from reference TRBV7-2 and TRBJ1-6): GAGVSQSPSNKVTEKGKDVELRCDPISGHTALYWYRQSLGQGLEFLIYFQGNSAPDKSGLPSDRFSAERTGGSVSTLTIQRTQQEDSAVYLCASSLAPHRNNSPLHFGNGTRLTVT.

The chain has TRBV2 and TRBJ1-2; tentatively, D is TRBD1 (6 bases). The ends were cut back, 1 base at V and 2 bases at J, with 8 bases in the middle. The CDR3 contains 14 residues. CDR1 is SNHLY and CDR2 is FYNNEI in the germline V gene. The CDR3 reads CASSEVTGNYGYTF. CDR3 DNA sequence: TGTGCCAGCAGTGAAGTCACAGGGAACTATGGCTACACCTTC.